Shown below are 19 T cell receptor beta chains from a single sample sequenced in a study of T cells in Graves' hyperthyroidism and ophthalmopathy. TCR beta CDR3 regions were amplified from RNA transcripts. A first-round RT-PCR of the TCR CDR3 used the HTBI primer set. TCRdb reanalysed the multiplex PCR reads using MiXCR and keeps one entry per CDR3 protein. The data show more than 300,000 distinct CDR3 sequences, 13% seen once. Sequenced: blood. The receptors shown here come from a woman under 30 with Graves' hyperthyroidism.

This clonotype was recorded many times. The gene calls are TRBV18 and TRBJ2-2, with unresolved D. The V end was cut by 5 bases, the J end by 0 bases, with 13 bases between. CDR3 length equals 16 residues. Germline-derived CDR1 and CDR2 are KGHSH and LQKENI. DNA of the CDR3: TGTGCCAGCTCATCCCCGTGGCGATCGAACACCGGGGAGCTGTTTTTT. Translating it yields CASSSPWRSNTGELFF.

This clonotype was observed at least ten times. The chain combines TRBV28 with TRBJ1-1; weak D call: TRBD1 (6 bases). The ends were cut back, 3 bases at V and 1 base at J, with 12 bases in the middle. The CDR3 covers 15 residues. Germline V gene sequence: CDR1 MDHEN, CDR2 SYDVKM. CDR3 nucleotides: TGTGCCAGCAGTTTGATTGACAGGCCGAACACTGAAGCTTTCTTT. Amino acid sequence: CASSLIDRPNTEAFF.

This clonotype appeared many times. The chain carries TRBV20-1 and TRBJ2-3, with a tentative D call TRBD2 (6 bases). CDR1 DFQATT and CDR2 SNEGSKA come from the germline V gene (reference sequence). The CDR3 is 14 amino acids. The germline V and J ends were trimmed by 6 bases and 0 bases, with 13 bases remaining between them. The CDR3 protein is CSALAESSTDTQYF. The DNA for the CDR3 is TGCAGTGCATTAGCGGAGTCTAGCACAGATACGCAGTATTTT.

This clonotype was seen many times. The chain carries TRBV5-5 and TRBJ1-1, with D maybe TRBD1 (5 bases). This CDR3 is 13 amino acids long. Germline V gene lookup returns CDR1 SGHKS and CDR2 YYEKEE (reference sequence). The V gene lost 5 bases and the J gene lost 4 bases, with 12 bases spanning the gap. In DNA, the CDR3 is TGTGCCAGCAGGTCCTGGGGGGGCACTGAAGCTTTCTTT. It translates to CASRSWGGTEAFF.

This clonotype was picked up a small number of times. This rearrangement joins TRBV20-1 to TRBJ1-3, with 8 bases aligning to TRBD1. This CDR3 comprises 14 residues. The V and J ends lost 6 bases and 1 base, in that order; junction bases with no gene match: 5. CDR1 and CDR2 (germline): DFQATT, SNEGSKA (reference sequence). The CDR3: CSAPDRVSGNTIYF. CDR3 nucleotides: TGCAGTGCCCCGGACAGGGTATCTGGAAACACCATATATTTT.

The table lists this clonotype with a few counts. V usage is TRBV9 and J usage is TRBJ2-1; TRBD1 matches at 8 bases. The trim removed 4 bases at V and 6 bases at J, leaving 12 bases unmatched. In germline, CDR1 is SGDLS, CDR2 YYNGEE. The CDR3 covers 16 residues. CDR3 DNA: TGTGCCAGCAGCCCACAGACAGGGGCTTTGAGCAATGAGCAGTTCTTC. Translating it yields CASSPQTGALSNEQFF. The full variable domain, its missing parts supplied by reference TRBV9 and TRBJ2-1, is DSGVTQTPKHLITATGQRVTLRCSPRSGDLSVYWYQQSLDQGLQFLIQYYNGEERAKGNILERFSAQQFPDLHSELNLSSLELGDSALYFCASSPQTGALSNEQFFGPGTRLTVL.

This rearrangement joins TRBV7-9 to TRBJ2-3; 15 bases match TRBD2. CDR3 size: 18 residues. The trim removed 6 bases at V and 5 bases at J, leaving 12 bases unmatched. CDR1 and CDR2 from the germline V gene are SEHNR and FQNEAQ (reference sequence). The CDR3 here is CASRSSGTSGGMGDTQYF. The CDR3 bases are TGTGCCAGCAGATCGTCCGGGACTAGCGGGGGGATGGGAGATACGCAGTATTTT.

There are a few counts of this clonotype. A read error may account for a junction end that differs from germline. The rearrangement links TRBV20-1 to TRBJ2-3, with 8 positions matching TRBD2. The CDR3 has 16 residues. The germline V gene has CDR1 DFQATT and CDR2 SNEGSKA (reference sequence). The CDR3 sequence is CGARHQSGSGSDTQYF. The CDR3 nucleotides are TGCGGTGCTAGACACCAAAGCGGGAGTGGCTCAGATACGCAGTATTTT.

This clonotype was seen a single time. At one boundary the junction diverges from the germline segment, which might be a read error. J is TRBJ1-2 and V is TRBV20-1, with D perhaps TRBD1 (5 bases). Germline V gene data show CDR1 as DFQATT and CDR2 as SNEGSKA (reference sequence). The CDR3 contains 12 residues. CDR3 protein: CSAKMLGTPISF. The CDR3 bases are TGCAGTGCTAAGATGCTGGGGACCCCAATCTCCTTC.

The V call is TRBV11-3, the J call TRBJ2-7; a possible D gene is TRBD1 (6 bases). Germline loops: CDR1 SGHNT, CDR2 YENEEA. V was pared by 6 bases and J by 5 bases, with 17 bases between. CDR3 size: 14 residues. The chain's CDR3 is CASSIQGFSNEQYF. CDR3 bases: TGTGCCAGCAGTATACAGGGATTTTCAAACGAGCAGTACTTC.

This clonotype came up many times. The gene calls are TRBV2 and TRBJ2-2; 7 bases fit TRBD1. Germline loops: CDR1 SNHLY, CDR2 FYNNEI. J was trimmed by 5 bases and V by 6 bases; bases with no gene match: 6. The CDR3 length is 14 residues. CDR3 loop: CASRGTVRTGELFF. The CDR3 DNA reads as TGTGCCAGCAGGGGGACAGTGCGAACCGGGGAGCTGTTTTTT.

The J gene is TRBJ1-5, the V gene TRBV5-6, with a weak D call TRBD1 (5 bases). The CDR3 has 16 residues. The germline gives CDR1 SGHDT, CDR2 YYEEEE. V was trimmed by 0 bases and J by 0 bases, leaving 10 bases between them. CDR3 bases: TGTGCCAGCAGCTTGGGGTCCGGGGCTAGCAATCAGCCCCAGCATTTT. Residues: CASSLGSGASNQPQHF.

This clonotype was picked up many times. The chain joins TRBV12-3 or TRBV12-4 to TRBJ1-6; 9 positions match TRBD1. The ends lost 6 bases at V and 7 bases at J; junction bases unmatched: 10. The CDR3 extends over 16 amino acids. The CDR3 DNA reads as TGTGCCAGCAGCATGCGAACCGGGACAGGGAATTCACCCCTCCACTTT. Translating gives CASSMRTGTGNSPLHF.

Ten or more counts support this clonotype. The chain employs TRBV28 and TRBJ2-7, with D perhaps being TRBD1 or TRBD2 (5 bases each). The CDR3 sequence is 15 residues long. Germline V CDR1 and CDR2: MDHEN, SYDVKM. Trimming took 5 bases from V and 6 from J, leaving 20 bases between them. CDR3 bases: TGTGCCAGCAGTGGACTTGGGACCCCGGAAGGCGAGCAGTACTTC. Translating gives CASSGLGTPEGEQYF.

This clonotype was counted many times. V usage is TRBV7-8 and J usage is TRBJ2-1; no firm D call. V was shortened by 5 bases and J by 7 bases, with 9 bases between the two germline ends. Germline V gene lookup returns CDR1 SGHVS and CDR2 FQNEAQ. The CDR3 has 12 amino acids. This CDR3 reads CASSPMRNEQFF. The CDR3 nucleotides read TGTGCCAGCAGCCCGATGCGGAATGAGCAGTTCTTC. Full variable domain (remainder filled in from reference TRBV7-8 and TRBJ2-1): GAGVSQSPRYKVAKRGQDVALRCDPISGHVSLFWYQQALGQGPEFLTYFQNEAQLDKSGLPSDRFFAERPEGSVSTLKIQRTQQEDSAVYLCASSPMRNEQFFGPGTRLTVL.

The chain recombines TRBV19 with TRBJ1-2; no clear D gene. CDR1 and CDR2 from the germline V gene are LNHDA and SQIVND (reference sequence). The CDR3 is 12 amino acids. Trimming pared 3 bases from V and 1 base from J, leaving 3 bases between. The CDR3 DNA reads TGTGCCAGTAGTATCCTTAACTATGGCTACACCTTC. Translating gives CASSILNYGYTF.

The table lists this clonotype with many counts. The V call is TRBV5-1, the J call TRBJ1-4; possible D gene TRBD1, 6 bases. V lost 0 bases and J lost 0, with 12 bases in between. The CDR3 is 17 amino acids. Germline values: CDR1 SGHRS, CDR2 YFSETQ. The CDR3: CASSLGWTVATNEKLFF. CDR3 bases: TGCGCCAGCAGCTTGGGGTGGACAGTAGCAACTAATGAAAAACTGTTTTTT.

This clonotype has a handful of counts. The rearrangement joins TRBV9 to TRBJ2-6; D is uncertain. The CDR3 extends over 15 amino acids. Germline CDR1 SGDLS, CDR2 YYNGEE. Trimming pared 0 bases from V and 0 bases from J, leaving 4 bases between. The CDR3 sequence is CASSVAPSGANVLTF. The CDR3 DNA reads TGTGCCAGCAGCGTAGCCCCCTCTGGGGCCAACGTCCTGACTTTC.

About this clonotype itself: Possible read error: a much larger clone is one base away. The chain has TRBV9 and TRBJ1-1; D is unclear. Germline V gene lookup returns CDR1 SGDLS and CDR2 YYNGEE. The CDR3 runs to 14 residues. V was pared by 3 bases and J by 10 bases, with 19 bases between. The CDR3 region has the DNA TGTGCCAGCAGCGCGCTGGACGGGGTAACCGGAGCTTTCTTT. Encoded protein: CASSALDGVTGAFF.